The rows below give T cell receptor beta chains drawn from one sample of a study of identifying expanded T cells in peripheral blood. Clones were sequenced by immunoSEQ multiplex PCR, and TCRdb holds only the in-frame ones, with some missing. The sample consists of about 130,000 clones, roughly 90% of them appearing once. The sample taken for sequencing was blood. The receptors shown here come from a person aged 18-69 years in good health. CDR3s include the opening cysteine and the closing phenylalanine or tryptophan. The order of the fields is clone size, V gene, D gene, J gene, CDR3 DNA, CDR3 protein. A D gene is named only where the DNA matches it firmly. Rows may omit the clone size; those that give it use once, few, many or a size class.

>NA|TRBV5-4|NA|TRBJ1-5
TGTGCCAGCAGCTTAAAAAGGACTAGCAATCAGCCCCAGCATTTT
CASSLKRTSNQPQHF
>NA|TRBV7-3|NA|TRBJ2-3
TGTGCCAGCAGCTTAAGTCTAGCGAGAAGCACAGATACGCAGTATTTT
CASSLSLARSTDTQYF
>NA|TRBV21-1|NA|TRBJ2-1
TGTGCCAGCAGCAAAGAGAGCTTCCCCTACGGTGAGCAGTTCTTC
CASSKESFPYGEQFF
>NA|TRBV9|NA|TRBJ2-2
TGTGCCAGCAGCGTGGAGAGGCTGGTGGACGGGGAGCTGTTTTTT
CASSVERLVDGELFF
>once|TRBV27|TRBD2|TRBJ2-5
TGTGCCAGCAGTTTCGAGCGGGGCACTCGGCGGGAGACCCAGTACTTC
CASSFERGTRRETQYF
>NA|TRBV19|NA|TRBJ2-7
TGTGCCAGTAGTTTCCAGACGGATACCTACGAGCAGTACTTC
CASSFQTDTYEQYF
>NA|TRBV19|TRBD2|TRBJ2-3
TGTGCCAGTAGTATCGTAGCGGGGAGCACAGATACGCAGTATTTT
CASSIVAGSTDTQYF
>NA|TRBV27|TRBD1|TRBJ2-3
TGTGCCAGCAGTTTATCCGCCCCAAACAGGGGGTCTAGCACAGATACGCAGTATTTT
CASSLSAPNRGSSTDTQYF
>NA|TRBV6-1|NA|TRBJ2-7
TGTGCCAGCAGTGTCCAGGAGGGGACAGTCTCCTACGAGCAGTACTTC
CASSVQEGTVSYEQYF
>NA|TRBV5-1|NA|TRBJ1-4
TGCGCCAGCAGCTTGGGGCGGCCACGTGAAAAACTGTTTTTT
CASSLGRPREKLFF
>NA|TRBV19|NA|TRBJ1-2
TGTGCCAGTAGTATAGAGGGGACGGCCAACTATGGCTACACCTTC
CASSIEGTANYGYTF
>once|TRBV19|TRBD1|TRBJ1-6
TGTGCCAGTAGTGGGACAGGGGGCAATTCACCCCTCCACTTT
CASSGTGGNSPLHF
>NA|TRBV7-8|TRBD1|TRBJ1-2
TGTGCCAGCAGCTTAGGGACAGGGACCTATGGCTACACCTTC
CASSLGTGTYGYTF
>NA|TRBV6-5|NA|TRBJ1-2
TGTGCCAGCAGCCTCGGGGACACACACTATGGCTACACCTTC
CASSLGDTHYGYTF
>NA|TRBV7-2|TRBD2|TRBJ2-7
TGTGCCAGCAGCAATTGGGAGACTAGCCAAGACGAGCAGTACTTC
CASSNWETSQDEQYF
>NA|TRBV6-6|TRBD1|TRBJ1-4
TGTGCCAGCACCAGAACAGGGGAGGAGAAAAAACTGTTTTTT
CASTRTGEEKKLFF
>NA|TRBV28|NA|TRBJ1-2
TGTGCCAGCAGCCGGGAGGACTATGGCTACACCTTC
CASSREDYGYTF
>few|TRBV9|NA|TRBJ1-1
TGTGCCAGCAGCCTGGGCAGCATGAACACTGAAGCTTTCTTT
CASSLGSMNTEAFF
>NA|TRBV19|TRBD1|TRBJ2-7
TGTGCCAGTAGTCCGCCGGGACAGAACGATTACGAGCAGTACTTC
CASSPPGQNDYEQYF
>NA|TRBV30|NA|TRBJ2-2
TGTGCCTGGAGTGTACGGCCGAACACCGGGGAGCTGTTTTTT
CAWSVRPNTGELFF
>few|TRBV6-5|TRBD1|TRBJ2-7
TGTGCCAGCAGTTACAGCGGACAGGGGGACGAGCAGTACTTC
CASSYSGQGDEQYF
>NA|TRBV7-2|NA|TRBJ2-2
TGTGCCAGCAGCCTCTCGCAGGTACAGAACACCGGGGAGCTGTTTTTT
CASSLSQVQNTGELFF
>NA|TRBV7-8|NA|TRBJ2-5
TGTGCCAGCAGCCCCTTGGGGGAGACCCAGTACTTC
CASSPLGETQYF
>NA|TRBV6-5|NA|TRBJ1-2
TGTGCCAGCAGTTATCAGACAAGCTATGGCTACACCTTC
CASSYQTSYGYTF
>NA|TRBV9|NA|TRBJ2-1
TGTGCCAGCAGCGTAGCTGGGGGGCGGGTAATGTACAATGAGCAGTTCTTC
CASSVAGGRVMYNEQFF
>NA|TRBV30|NA|TRBJ1-3
TGTGCCTGGAGTCGATCAGGGAGCTCTGGAAACACCATATATTTT
CAWSRSGSSGNTIYF
>NA|TRBV5-8|TRBD1|TRBJ1-5
TGTGCCAGCAGCACGGGACAGGGCAATCAGCCCCAGCATTTT
CASSTGQGNQPQHF
>NA|TRBV2|TRBD2|TRBJ2-3
TGTGCCAGCAGCGCCCGACTAGCGGGGGACTTCACAGATACGCAGTATTTT
CASSARLAGDFTDTQYF
>NA|TRBV5-8|NA|TRBJ1-5
TGTGCCAGCAGCCTCAGACATAGCAATCAGCCCCAGCATTTT
CASSLRHSNQPQHF
>NA|TRBV4-3|TRBD2|TRBJ2-7
TGCGCCAGCAGCCAAAGGACTAGCGGGAACGGCGAGCAGTACTTC
CASSQRTSGNGEQYF
>NA|TRBV5-1|NA|TRBJ1-3
TGCGCCAGCAGACGGGACGCAATCCGCTCTGGAAACACCATATATTTT
CASRRDAIRSGNTIYF
>NA|TRBV15|TRBD1|TRBJ1-6
TGTGCCACCAGCAGAGGAACAGGGGGCTCACCCCTCCACTTT
CATSRGTGGSPLHF
>NA|TRBV6-1|NA|TRBJ1-2
TGTGCCAGCAGTGTACAGGGTCTCTATGGCTACACCTTC
CASSVQGLYGYTF
>NA|TRBV7-9|NA|TRBJ1-1
TGTGCCAGCAGCCCGGCGGGAGGGGTTGAAGCTTTCTTT
CASSPAGGVEAFF
>NA|TRBV7-9|NA|TRBJ2-7
TGTGCCAGCAGCTTAGCCCGAGGCGAGCAGTACTTC
CASSLARGEQYF